These T cell receptor beta chains were read from a single sample in a study of graft-versus-host responses after intestinal transplantation. Method: immunoSEQ multiplex PCR; TCRdb's copy keeps in-frame clones and lacks some. The repertoire holds nearly 95,000 clones, 85% to 95% seen once, with about 2% in the top ten. Which antigens these TCRs recognize remains unknown. Sequencing was performed on unstimulated CD8+ T cells sorted from spleen or lymph node cells, taken before intestinal transplant. Receptors were obtained from a human donor who received an intestinal transplant. The CDR3 runs from the conserved cysteine through the conserved F or W. A D gene is named only where the DNA matches it firmly. For some rows the clone size is stated as once, few or many, or as a class when expanded; others skip it.

v_call	clone_size	j_call	d_call	cdr3_aa	cdr3_nt
TRBV18	once	TRBJ2-7	NA	CASSSQAEGSYEQYF	TGTGCCAGCTCGTCACAAGCGGAGGGGTCCTACGAGCAGTACTTC
TRBV11-2	NA	TRBJ1-5	TRBD1	CASSLDIDRENQPQHF	TGTGCCAGCAGCTTAGATATAGACAGGGAGAATCAGCCCCAGCATTTT
TRBV7-7	once	TRBJ2-5	NA	CASSSDYQETQYF	TGTGCCAGCAGCTCCGACTACCAAGAGACCCAGTACTTC
TRBV10-3	NA	TRBJ2-3	TRBD1	CAIRLDRESTDTQYF	TGTGCCATCAGATTGGACAGGGAGAGCACAGATACGCAGTATTTT
TRBV27	NA	TRBJ2-1	NA	CASSLGLNNEQFF	TGTGCCAGCAGTTTGGGACTCAACAATGAGCAGTTCTTC
TRBV5-1	NA	TRBJ2-1	TRBD2	CASSGSGLVDNEQFF	TGCGCCAGCAGCGGTTCGGGACTAGTTGACAATGAGCAGTTCTTC
TRBV7-6	NA	TRBJ2-2	NA	CASSPGAGELFF	TGTGCCAGCAGCCCCGGGGCCGGGGAGCTGTTTTTT
TRBV5-6	NA	TRBJ1-1	NA	CASTLGGNAEAFF	TGTGCCAGCACCTTGGGAGGTAACGCTGAAGCTTTCTTT
TRBV7-8	NA	TRBJ2-7	TRBD1	CASSGPGQGSYEQYF	TGTGCCAGCAGCGGACCGGGACAGGGCTCCTACGAGCAGTACTTC
TRBV7-9	NA	TRBJ1-1	NA	CASSPQLVPNTEAFF	TGCGCCAGCAGCCCACAGTTGGTCCCAAACACTGAAGCTTTCTTT
TRBV7-2	NA	TRBJ2-3	TRBD2	CASSVTSGGADTQYF	TGTGCCAGCAGCGTGACTAGCGGGGGGGCAGATACGCAGTATTTT
TRBV10-3	NA	TRBJ2-3	TRBD1	CAISEDRGTDTQYF	TGTGCCATCAGTGAGGACAGGGGAACAGATACGCAGTATTTT
TRBV4-1	NA	TRBJ2-5	TRBD1	CASSPTGVGETQYF	TGCGCCAGCAGCCCGACAGGGGTCGGGGAGACCCAGTACTTC
TRBV7-6	NA	TRBJ2-1	NA	CASSPPSDNEQFF	TGTGCCAGCAGCCCACCTTCGGACAATGAGCAGTTCTTC
TRBV4-3	NA	TRBJ2-1	TRBD1	CASSPGTATYNEQFF	TGCGCCAGCAGCCCCGGGACAGCAACCTACAATGAGCAGTTCTTC
TRBV5-6	NA	TRBJ2-5	NA	CASSPRGVTQETQYF	TGTGCCAGCAGTCCTCGGGGAGTTACTCAAGAGACCCAGTACTTC
TRBV2	once	TRBJ2-7	TRBD1	CASSSYGTGTESSYEQYF	TGTGCCAGCAGTTCGTACGGGACAGGGACCGAAAGCTCTTACGAGCAGTACTTC
TRBV11-3	NA	TRBJ2-1	TRBD1	CASSLRTGSDEQFF	TGTGCCAGCAGCTTACGGACAGGCTCCGATGAGCAGTTCTTC
TRBV7-9	NA	TRBJ2-1	TRBD1	CASLPGQGDTYNEQFF	TGTGCCAGCCTCCCGGGACAGGGGGACACTTACAATGAGCAGTTCTTC
TRBV15	once	TRBJ2-2	TRBD2	CATSIGWASGANTGELFF	TGTGCCACCAGCATAGGGTGGGCTAGCGGTGCGAACACCGGGGAGCTGTTTTTT
TRBV2	NA	TRBJ2-3	TRBD2	CASSGRSSGGLRTDTQYF	TGTGCCAGCAGCGGGAGGAGTAGCGGGGGACTACGCACAGATACGCAGTATTTT
TRBV7-9	NA	TRBJ2-2	TRBD1	CASRPGQGATGELFF	TGTGCCAGCAGACCGGGACAGGGAGCCACCGGGGAGCTGTTTTTT
TRBV27	once	TRBJ2-7	NA	CASSPVRSYEQYF	TGTGCCAGCAGCCCGGTGAGATCCTACGAGCAGTACTTC
TRBV4-3	NA	TRBJ2-7	NA	CASSQSGLDEQYF	TGCGCCAGCAGCCAATCCGGACTGGACGAGCAGTACTTC
TRBV14	NA	TRBJ2-2	TRBD1	CASSPRAIQGATGELFF	TGTGCCAGCAGCCCGCGAGCGATACAGGGGGCCACCGGGGAGCTGTTTTTT
TRBV30	NA	TRBJ2-3	NA	CAWSTGWDTQYF	TGTGCCTGGAGTACAGGGTGGGATACGCAGTATTTT
TRBV19	NA	TRBJ1-2	NA	CASSMGSHYGYTF	TGTGCCAGTAGTATGGGCAGCCACTATGGCTACACCTTC
TRBV30	NA	TRBJ2-7	TRBD1	CAWSVPQGATYEQYF	TGTGCCTGGAGTGTCCCCCAGGGGGCCACCTACGAGCAGTACTTC
TRBV2	few	TRBJ1-1	TRBD1	CASSPGQGNTEAFF	TGTGCCAGCAGTCCGGGACAGGGGAACACTGAAGCTTTCTTT
TRBV30	NA	TRBJ2-7	TRBD1	CAWSAGGGYEQYF	TGTGCCTGGAGTGCAGGGGGCGGCTACGAGCAGTACTTC